This T cell receptor (beta chain) was recovered during a study of blood T cells in healthy people across ages. Study-level points and caveats: The study could not conclusively compare naive and antigen-experienced cells, given its unsorted PBMCs.

A second about 7 to 12 cycle PCR used barcoded and J-beta primers. Through a template-switch adaptor with 12 random nucleotides, each cDNA molecule received a tag. Using its own MiXCR run on the 5' RACE reads, TCRdb lists one record per CDR3 protein. The sample records about a million distinct CDR3 sequences, roughly 52% being singletons. As to this clonotype: Antigen specificity is unknown.

Each donor's blood draw was approximately 10 milliliters of peripheral blood. V gave up 5 bases and J gave up 2 bases; unmatched junction bases: 6. The germline CDR1 and CDR2 sequences are DFQATT and SNEGSKA (reference sequence). CDR3 length: 14 residues. The sample consisted of blood. This chain joins TRBV20-1 and TRBJ2-7, with 10 bases matching TRBD2. The clonotype was recovered from a man younger than 45 in good health. Here the CDR3 reads CSAVSGGPTYEQYF. The CDR3 DNA sequence: TGCAGTGCTGTTAGCGGGGGGCCCACCTACGAGCAGTACTTC.